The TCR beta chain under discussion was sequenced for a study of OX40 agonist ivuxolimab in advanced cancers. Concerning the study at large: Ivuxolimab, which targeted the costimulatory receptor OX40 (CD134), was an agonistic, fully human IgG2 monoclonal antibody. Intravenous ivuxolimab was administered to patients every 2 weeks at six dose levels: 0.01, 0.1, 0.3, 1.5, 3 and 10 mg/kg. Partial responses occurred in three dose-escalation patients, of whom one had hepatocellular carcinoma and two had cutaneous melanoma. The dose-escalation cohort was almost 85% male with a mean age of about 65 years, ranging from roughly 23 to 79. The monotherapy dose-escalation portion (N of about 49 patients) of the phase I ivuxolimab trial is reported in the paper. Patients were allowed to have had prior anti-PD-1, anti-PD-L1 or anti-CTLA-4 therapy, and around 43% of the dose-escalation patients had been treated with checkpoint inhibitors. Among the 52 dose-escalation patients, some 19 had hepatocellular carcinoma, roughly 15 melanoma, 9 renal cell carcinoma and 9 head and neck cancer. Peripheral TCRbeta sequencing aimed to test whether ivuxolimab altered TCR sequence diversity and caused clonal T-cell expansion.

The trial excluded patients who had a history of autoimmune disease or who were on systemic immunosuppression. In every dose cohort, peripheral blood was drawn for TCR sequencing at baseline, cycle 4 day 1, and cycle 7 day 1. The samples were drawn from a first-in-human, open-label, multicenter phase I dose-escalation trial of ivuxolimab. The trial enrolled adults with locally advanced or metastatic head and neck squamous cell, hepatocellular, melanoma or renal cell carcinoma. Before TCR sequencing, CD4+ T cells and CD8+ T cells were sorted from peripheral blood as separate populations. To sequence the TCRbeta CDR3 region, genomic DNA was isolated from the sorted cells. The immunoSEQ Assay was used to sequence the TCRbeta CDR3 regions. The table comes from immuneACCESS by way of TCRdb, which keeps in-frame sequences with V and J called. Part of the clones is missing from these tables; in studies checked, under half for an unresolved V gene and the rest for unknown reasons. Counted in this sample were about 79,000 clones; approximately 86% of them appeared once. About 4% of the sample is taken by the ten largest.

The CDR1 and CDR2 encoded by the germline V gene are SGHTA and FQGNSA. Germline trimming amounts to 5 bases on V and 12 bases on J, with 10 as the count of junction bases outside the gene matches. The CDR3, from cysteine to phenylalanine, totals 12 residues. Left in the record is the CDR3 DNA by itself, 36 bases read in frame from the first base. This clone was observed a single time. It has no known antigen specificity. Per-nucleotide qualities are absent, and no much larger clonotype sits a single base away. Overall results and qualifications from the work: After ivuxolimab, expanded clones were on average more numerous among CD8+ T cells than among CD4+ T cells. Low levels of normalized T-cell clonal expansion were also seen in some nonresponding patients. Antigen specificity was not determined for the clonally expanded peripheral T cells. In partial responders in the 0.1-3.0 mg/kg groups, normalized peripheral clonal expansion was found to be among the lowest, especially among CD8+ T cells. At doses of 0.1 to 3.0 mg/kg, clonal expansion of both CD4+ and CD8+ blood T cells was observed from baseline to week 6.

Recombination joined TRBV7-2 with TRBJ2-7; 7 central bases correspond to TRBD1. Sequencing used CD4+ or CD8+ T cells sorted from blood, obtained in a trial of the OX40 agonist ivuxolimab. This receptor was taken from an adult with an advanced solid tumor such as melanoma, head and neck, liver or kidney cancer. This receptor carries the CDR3 CASSDRDSPPYF. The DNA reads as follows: TGTGCCAGCAGCGACCGGGACAGCCCTCCGTACTTC.